What follows are 23 T cell receptor beta chains derived from one specimen sequenced in a study of identifying expanded T cells in peripheral blood. Generated by immunoSEQ multiplex PCR, the TCRdb table keeps only in-frame clones and is missing some. Among 100,000 to 150,000 clones, less than 90% were seen once, and the ten largest hold around 8.2%. Sequencing input: blood. These receptors came from a person between 18 and 75 years old in good health.

The chain joins TRBV10-1 to TRBJ2-5; 8 nucleotides match TRBD2. The CDR3 is 12 amino acids. Per the germline V gene, CDR1 is WNHNN and CDR2 is SYGVQD (reference sequence). Trimming at V came to 10 bases and at J to 4 bases, leaving 5 bases not matched to a gene. This CDR3 is CAMRGVRETQYF. CDR3 nucleotides: TGCGCCATGCGGGGGGTTAGAGAGACCCAGTACTTC.

The chain links TRBV7-3 to TRBJ2-6; perhaps TRBD1 as D (5 bases). This CDR3 region has 17 residues. Trimming took off 5 bases at V and 2 bases at J, with 16 bases between the two ends. The V gene's germline CDR1 is SGHTA and CDR2 FQGTGA. The CDR3 DNA reads as TGTGCCAGCAGCGACCTTCCAGGGTCCCCTGGGGCCAACGTCCTGACTTTC. This encodes CASSDLPGSPGANVLTF. The entire variable domain, with the rest obtained from reference TRBV7-3 and TRBJ2-6, is as follows: GAGVSQTPSNKVTEKGKYVELRCDPISGHTALYWYRQSLGQGPEFLIYFQGTGAADDSGLPNDRFFAVRPEGSVSTLKIQRTERGDSAVYLCASSDLPGSPGANVLTFGAGSRLTVL.

This clone appeared once. The chain recombines TRBV5-4 with TRBJ1-5; D might be TRBD1 (6 bases). This CDR3 has 15 residues. Trimming removed 0 bases at V and 5 bases at J, with 12 bases between. The V gene's germline CDR1 is SGHNT and CDR2 YYREEE (reference sequence). Here the CDR3 reads CASSLVGAEYQPQHF. The DNA for the CDR3 is TGTGCCAGCAGCTTGGTGGGGGCGGAATATCAGCCCCAGCATTTT.

This rearrangement joins TRBV5-1 to TRBJ1-1, with a tentative D call TRBD1 (6 bases). This CDR3 has 15 residues. V was cut by 3 bases and J by 7 bases, with 19 bases left in between. CDR1 and CDR2 (germline): SGHRS, YFSETQ. Here the CDR3 reads CASSYPTGTGGEAFF. CDR3 coding DNA: TGCGCCAGCAGCTATCCGACAGGAACGGGGGGTGAAGCTTTCTTT.

The V call is TRBV2, the J call TRBJ2-2; TRBD2 is a possible D gene (7 bases). Germline CDR1 SNHLY, CDR2 FYNNEI. Trimming took 7 bases from V and 6 from J, leaving 15 bases between them. The CDR3 runs 14 residues. The CDR3 DNA is TGTGCCAGCAATGGAGTAGGGGGGGCCGGGGAGCTGTTTTTT. Its protein is CASNGVGGAGELFF.

V usage is TRBV7-2 and J usage is TRBJ2-3; D possibly corresponds to TRBD1 (5 bases). This CDR3 region has 13 residues. CDR1 and CDR2 (germline): SGHTA, FQGNSA. V was pared by 4 bases and J by 4 bases, with 9 bases between. The DNA for the CDR3 is TGTGCCAGCAGCTCTCAGGGTCCAGATACGCAGTATTTT. Its translation: CASSSQGPDTQYF.

The chain is built from TRBV19 and TRBJ1-5, with no clear D. The CDR3 spans 15 residues. V lost 1 base, J lost 3 bases, and 10 bases lay in between. CDR1 is LNHDA and CDR2 is SQIVND in the germline V gene (reference sequence). The chain's CDR3 is CASSIGKQTNQPQHF. DNA of the CDR3: TGTGCCAGTAGTATAGGTAAACAGACCAATCAGCCCCAGCATTTT.

J is TRBJ2-7 and V is TRBV15, with TRBD1 identical over 7 bases. CDR3 length equals 17 residues. CDR1 is LNHNV and CDR2 is YYDKDF in the germline V gene (reference sequence). V lost 0 bases to trimming and J lost 3 bases; unmatched junction nucleotides: 11. CDR3 in DNA: TGTGCCACCAGCAGAGATCCACCAGACAGGGTGGGCTACGAGCAGTACTTC. Its translation is CATSRDPPDRVGYEQYF.

This clone turned up a few times. This sequence joins TRBV19 and TRBJ2-1; 12 nucleotides match TRBD2. The CDR3 length is 16 residues. CDR1 and CDR2 from the germline V gene are LNHDA and SQIVND (reference sequence). The V segment lost 0 bases and the J segment 7 bases; nucleotides outside the gene matches: 4. Written as DNA, the CDR3 is TGTGCCAGTAGTATAGACCTAGCGGGAGGGTGGAATGAGCAGTTCTTC. This encodes CASSIDLAGGWNEQFF.

This sequence joins TRBV5-4 and TRBJ1-6, with a tentative D call TRBD1 (6 bases). Trimming shortened V by 4 bases and J by 6 bases, and 20 bases separated the two germline ends. Germline CDR1 reads SGHNT; CDR2 reads YYREEE (reference sequence). The CDR3 contains 17 residues. CDR3 DNA: TGTGCCAGCAGCGGCAAGGGGGGCGAACCGTTTAATTCACCCCTCCACTTT. This gives the protein CASSGKGGEPFNSPLHF.

This clone has a single count. CDR3 residues: CASSFKTDGVTGYTF. DNA for the CDR3: TGTGCCAGCAGCTTTAAAACCGACGGGGTCACTGGCTACACCTTC. This sequence joins TRBV11-2 and TRBJ1-2; D gene ambiguous. The CDR3 sequence is 15 residues long. The V end lost 3 bases, the J end lost 7 bases, and 18 bases lay between the germline ends. The germline CDR1 and CDR2 sequences are SGHAT and FQNNGV.

The gene calls are TRBV6-5 and TRBJ2-3; D ambiguous. Germline V CDR1 and CDR2: MNHEY, SVGAGI. The ends were cut back, 5 bases at V and 3 bases at J, with 9 bases in the middle. CDR3 length: 13 amino acids. The CDR3 loop is CASSSSSTDTQYF. The CDR3 DNA reads as TGTGCCAGCAGTAGCTCGTCGACAGATACGCAGTATTTT.

The chain has TRBV6-4 and TRBJ2-1; D not certain. Trimming pared 6 bases from V and 9 bases from J, leaving 12 bases between. Germline CDR1 reads MRHNA; CDR2 reads SNTAGT. The length of the CDR3 is 12 residues. The CDR3 sequence is CASSPGSGEQFF. In DNA, the CDR3 is TGTGCCAGCAGCCCTGGGTCGGGTGAGCAGTTCTTC.

The chain couples TRBV7-2 to TRBJ1-4; possibly TRBD1 for D (5 bases). V lost 5 bases, J lost 0 bases, and 13 bases lay in between. The CDR3 is 16 amino acids. CDR1 SGHTA and CDR2 FQGNSA come from the germline V gene. In DNA form, the CDR3 reads TGTGCCAGCAGCCCCCGAGGGGAGGCAACTAATGAAAAACTGTTTTTT. Its protein product is CASSPRGEATNEKLFF.

The chain recombines TRBV18 with TRBJ1-2; 7 bases line up with TRBD1. Germline CDR1 reads KGHSH; CDR2 reads LQKENI. The CDR3 is 15 residues long. Germline trimming cut 3 bases from V and 6 bases from J; bases unmatched to any gene: 10. The CDR3: CASSPRDSLTNGYTF. As DNA, the CDR3 is TGTGCCAGCTCACCCAGGGACAGTCTAACTAATGGCTACACCTTC.

V usage is TRBV4-2 and J usage is TRBJ1-6, with D possibly matching TRBD1 (5 bases). Germline V lookup: CDR1 LGHNA, CDR2 YNFKEQ. The CDR3 is 18 amino acids. The ends were cut back, 0 bases at V and 7 bases at J, with 19 bases in the middle. CDR3: CASSQEDNRPDLNSPLHF. The CDR3 DNA reads as TGTGCCAGCAGCCAAGAGGATAACAGGCCGGATTTGAATTCACCCCTCCACTTT.

This clone came up a few times. This sequence joins TRBV7-9 and TRBJ2-1; 7 nucleotides agree with TRBD1. With 10 bases clipped from V and 8 bases from J, the junction kept 11 bases outside the gene matches. The CDR3 length is 13 residues. Germline V gives CDR1 SEHNR, CDR2 FQNEAQ (reference sequence). This CDR3 reads CAIPARGKDEQFF. CDR3 nucleotide sequence: TGTGCCATACCGGCCAGGGGGAAGGATGAGCAGTTCTTC.

The chain is built from TRBV5-4 and TRBJ1-1, with a possible D match to TRBD1 (6 bases). The CDR3 length is 14 residues. The ends were cut back, 4 bases at V and 4 bases at J, with 14 bases in the middle. The germline CDR1 and CDR2 sequences are SGHNT and YYREEE (reference sequence). The CDR3 is CASSAGEGGTEAFF. Here the CDR3 DNA reads TGTGCCAGCAGCGCAGGGGAGGGGGGCACTGAAGCTTTCTTT.

The J gene is TRBJ1-4, the V gene TRBV4-2; tentatively, D is TRBD1 (5 bases). Germline CDR1 is LGHNA and CDR2 is YNFKEQ. This CDR3 has 15 amino acids. V was cut by 3 bases and J by 8 bases, with 16 bases left in between. In nucleotides, the CDR3 is TGTGCCAGCAGCCATGAACGGGGGGTGGACGAAAAACTGTTTTTT. Its protein is CASSHERGVDEKLFF.

V gene TRBV10-3 combines with J gene TRBJ2-3; D is undetermined. The CDR3 runs to 13 residues. Germline CDR1 and CDR2: ENHRY and SYGVKD. Trimming cost V 6 bases and J 6 bases, with 13 bases left between them. CDR3 coding DNA: TGTGCCATCAGCGCCTCTCTGGGGGATACGCAGTATTTT. Its protein is CAISASLGDTQYF.

The chain employs TRBV12-5 and TRBJ1-5; D is unclear. The CDR3 extends over 14 amino acids. V lost 1 base, J lost 0 bases, and 4 bases lay in between. Per the germline V gene, CDR1 is LGHNT and CDR2 is FRNRAP. The CDR3 bases are TGTGCTAGTGGTTTGGGGGGTAGCAATCAGCCCCAGCATTTT. Translation gives CASGLGGSNQPQHF.

This sequence joins TRBV28 and TRBJ2-7; 7 nucleotides line up with TRBD2. The CDR3 consists of 14 residues. Germline trimming cut 3 bases from V and 3 bases from J; bases unmatched to any gene: 5. Looked up from germline, CDR1 is MDHEN and CDR2 is SYDVKM. The CDR3 region has the DNA TGTGCCAGCAGTTTTCTGCGGGAGCACTACGAGCAGTACTTC. Encoded protein: CASSFLREHYEQYF.

The J gene is TRBJ1-5, the V gene TRBV6-6; D ambiguous. The CDR3 covers 15 residues. Germline CDR1 MNHNY, CDR2 SVGAGI (reference sequence). Trimming took 6 bases from V and 0 from J, leaving 12 bases between them. CDR3 coding DNA: TGTGCCAGCAGGGGTACCACAAATAGCAATCAGCCCCAGCATTTT. It is translated as CASRGTTNSNQPQHF.